This section outlines one TCR beta chain sequence together with its context. This clonotype is classified as medium-sized (0.01 to 0.1%). No cognate antigen has been identified for it. No base qualities exist here, and no much larger clone lies one base off it. The TCR beta CDR3 region was amplified with a multiplex PCR system whose first round ran for approximately 10 cycles using 32 V-gene forward primers and 13 J-gene reverse primers. The first PCR round used a QIAGEN Multiplex PCR Kit, and the primer sequences were filed in Chinese patent CN105087789A. Illumina universal primers were added in a second PCR round performed with the Phusion High-Fidelity PCR Kit. The TCR libraries underwent paired-end sequencing with a read length of 151 bp on the Illumina HiSeq X Ten platform. The original pipeline was this. Cutadapt was used to discard reads without multiplex PCR primers, PEAR merged the read pairs, and MiXCR with default settings called the CDR3 regions. Repertoire diversity was assessed by Shannon entropy, and clonality was calculated as one minus the Shannon entropy divided by the ln of the count of productive unique sequences. Clonotypes present at frequencies of at least 0.5% were defined as dominant or high-frequency T-cell clones. TCRdb reprocessing: public reads trimmed at Q25 with fastp, clones called with MiXCR, in-frame beta chains kept. One record per CDR3 amino acid sequence lists the most common genes and DNA. These V and J calls rely on TCRdb rather than the paper's analysis. In this sample the table shows 12,000 to 15,000 distinct CDR3 sequences, about 30% of which occur a single time. 13% to 15% of the sample belongs to the ten largest clones.

Genomic DNA was extracted from bulk tumor tissue and used as the TCR template, and approximately 650 ng gDNA was amplified per sample. Multiple biopsies per primary tumor were taken during surgery, spaced as far apart as possible within the tumor mass. The study cohort was described as untreated, and patients were newly diagnosed NSCLC cases undergoing curative surgery. The samples came from under 19 patients with newly diagnosed non-small cell lung cancer who were having surgery intended to be curative. The resected tumor masses were reviewed by two independent pathologists. Only high-quality DNA and RNA samples were carried forward to sequencing. The entry originates in a study of immune heterogeneity within non-small cell lung tumors (dated by TCRdb to the late 2010s). At the level of the whole study: Histology comprised a handful of squamous cell carcinomas, about ten non-squamous carcinomas and 1 tumor not otherwise specified. The study combined whole-exome sequencing, RNA-seq and TCR beta repertoire sequencing of multiple spatially distinct regions from each NSCLC tumor to examine intratumoral immune heterogeneity. TCR repertoires were analyzed from approximately 60 tumor loci of fewer than 19 patients, whereas transcriptome data were available for only approximately 47 loci from more than nine patients. Binding of neoantigens to the HLA alleles of each patient was predicted with netMHCpan-3.0 for mutant peptides of 8 to 11 amino acids.

Results and caveats for the whole study, not just this receptor: Within a patient, the same dominant CDR3B clonotypes appeared at multiple loci, but different tumor locations also contained unique high-frequency clones. High-frequency TCR beta clonotypes were found to be largely distinct between individual patients. A statistically significant but moderate positive correlation (R about 0.34) was observed between local T-cell repertoire clonality and local tumor mutational burden.

Relative to germline, V is 4 bases shorter and J is 0 bases shorter, with 10 bases between their ends. The CDR3 starts with the cysteine, ends with the phenylalanine, and has 15 residues. The kept DNA is CDR3 alone, 45 bases in frame from the first base. The germline V gene (reference sequence) yields DFQATT for CDR1 and SNEGSKA for CDR2. This sequence originates from a woman between 50 and 59 years old with non-small cell lung cancer. Recombination joined TRBV20-1 with TRBJ1-6, and perhaps TRBD1 as D gene, on 5 matching bases. Sequenced input: lung tumor tissue. The CDR3 reads CSAIPGISYNSPLHF. Here is the DNA: TGCAGTGCTATCCCAGGGATCTCCTATAATTCACCCCTCCACTTT.